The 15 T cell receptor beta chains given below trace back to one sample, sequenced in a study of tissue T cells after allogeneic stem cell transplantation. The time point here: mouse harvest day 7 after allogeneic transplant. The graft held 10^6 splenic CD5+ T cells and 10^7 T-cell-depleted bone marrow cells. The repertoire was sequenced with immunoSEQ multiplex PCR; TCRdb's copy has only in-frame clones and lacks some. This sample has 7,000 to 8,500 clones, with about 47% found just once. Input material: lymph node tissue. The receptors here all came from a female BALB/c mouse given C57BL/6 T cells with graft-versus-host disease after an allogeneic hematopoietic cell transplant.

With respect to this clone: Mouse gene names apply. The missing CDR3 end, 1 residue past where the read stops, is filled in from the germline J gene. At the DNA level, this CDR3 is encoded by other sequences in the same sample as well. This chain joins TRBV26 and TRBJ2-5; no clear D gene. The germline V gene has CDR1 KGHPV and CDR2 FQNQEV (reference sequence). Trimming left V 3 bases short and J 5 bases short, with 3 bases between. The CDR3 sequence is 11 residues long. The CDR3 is CASSLGDTQYF. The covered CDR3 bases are TGTGCCAGCAGTCTAGGAGACACCCAGTAC.

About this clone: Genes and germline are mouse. CDR3 in amino acids: CASSFSSNERLFF. The covered CDR3 bases are TGTGCAAGCAGCTTTTCCTCCAACGAAAGATTATTT. The V call is TRBV16, the J call TRBJ1-4; D gene unclear. From the germline J gene comes the end of the CDR3, since the read stops 1 residue before it. The V end was cut by 3 bases, the J end by 2 bases, with 4 bases between. The CDR3 has 13 amino acids. Germline CDR1 reads SGHSA; CDR2 reads FRNQAP.

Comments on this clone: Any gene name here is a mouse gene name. The CDR3 loop reads CASPYWGGAEQFF. CDR3 bases read: TGTGCCAGCCCCTACTGGGGGGGAGCTGAGCAGTTC. The V gene is TRBV13-3, the J gene TRBJ2-1; the match to TRBD2 covers 10 bases. The read ends 1 residue early relative to the CDR3; the germline J gene fills the gap. Germline CDR1 and CDR2: NNHDY and SYVADS. The J segment lost 7 bases and the V segment lost 7 bases, leaving 5 bases of the junction unmatched. This CDR3 has 13 residues.

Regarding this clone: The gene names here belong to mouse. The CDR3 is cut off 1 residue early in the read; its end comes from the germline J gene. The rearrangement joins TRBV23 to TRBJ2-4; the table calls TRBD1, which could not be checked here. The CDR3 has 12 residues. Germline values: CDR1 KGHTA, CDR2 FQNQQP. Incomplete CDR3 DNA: TGCTCCAGCAGTCTGACAGAAAACACCTTGTAC. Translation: CSSSLTENTLY. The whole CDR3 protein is CSSSLTENTLYF.

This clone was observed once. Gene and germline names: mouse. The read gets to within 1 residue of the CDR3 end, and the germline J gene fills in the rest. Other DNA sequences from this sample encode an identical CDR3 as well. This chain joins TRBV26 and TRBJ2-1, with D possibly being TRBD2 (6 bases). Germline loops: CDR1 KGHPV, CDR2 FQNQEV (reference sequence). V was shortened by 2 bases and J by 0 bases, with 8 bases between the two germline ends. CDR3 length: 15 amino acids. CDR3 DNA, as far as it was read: TGTGCCAGCAGTCTGCGTGGGGGTAACTATGCTGAGCAGTTC. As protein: CASSLRGGNYAEQF. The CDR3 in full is CASSLRGGNYAEQFF.

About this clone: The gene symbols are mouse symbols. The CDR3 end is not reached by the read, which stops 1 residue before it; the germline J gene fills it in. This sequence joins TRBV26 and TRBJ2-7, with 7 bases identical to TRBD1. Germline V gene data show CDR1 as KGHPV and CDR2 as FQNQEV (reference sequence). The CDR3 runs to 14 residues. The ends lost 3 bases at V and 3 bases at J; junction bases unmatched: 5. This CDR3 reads CASSLGQEVYEQYF. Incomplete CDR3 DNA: TGTGCCAGCAGTCTAGGACAGGAGGTCTATGAACAGTAC.

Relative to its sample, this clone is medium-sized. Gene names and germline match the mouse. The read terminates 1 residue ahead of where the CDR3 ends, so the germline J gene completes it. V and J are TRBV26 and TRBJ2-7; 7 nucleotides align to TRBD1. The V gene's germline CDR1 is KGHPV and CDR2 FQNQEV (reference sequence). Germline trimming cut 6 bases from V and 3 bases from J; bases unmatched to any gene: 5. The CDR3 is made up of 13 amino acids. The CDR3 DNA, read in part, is TGTGCCAGCAGACGGGACAGCTTCTATGAACAGTAC. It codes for CASRRDSFYEQY. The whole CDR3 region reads CASRRDSFYEQYF.

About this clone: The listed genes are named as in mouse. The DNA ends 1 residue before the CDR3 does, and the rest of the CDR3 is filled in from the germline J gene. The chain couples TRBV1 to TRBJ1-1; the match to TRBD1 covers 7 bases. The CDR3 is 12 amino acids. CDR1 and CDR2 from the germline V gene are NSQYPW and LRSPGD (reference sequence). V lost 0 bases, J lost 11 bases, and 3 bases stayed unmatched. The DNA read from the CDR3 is TGCACCTGCAGTGCAGATGACAGGGCCGTCTTC. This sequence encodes CTCSADDRAVF. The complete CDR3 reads CTCSADDRAVFF.

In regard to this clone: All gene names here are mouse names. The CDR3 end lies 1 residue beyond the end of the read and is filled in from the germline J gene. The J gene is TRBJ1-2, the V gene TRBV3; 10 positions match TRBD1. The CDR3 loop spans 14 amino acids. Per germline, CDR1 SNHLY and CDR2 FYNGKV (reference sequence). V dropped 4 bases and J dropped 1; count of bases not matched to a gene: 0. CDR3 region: CASSWDRGNSDYTF. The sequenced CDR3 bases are TGTGCCAGCAGCTGGGACAGGGGAAACTCCGACTACACC.

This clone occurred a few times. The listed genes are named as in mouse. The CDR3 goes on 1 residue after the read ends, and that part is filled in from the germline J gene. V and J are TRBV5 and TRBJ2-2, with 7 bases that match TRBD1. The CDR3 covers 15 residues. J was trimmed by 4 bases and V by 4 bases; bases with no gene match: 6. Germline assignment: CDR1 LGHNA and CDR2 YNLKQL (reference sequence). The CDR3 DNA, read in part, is TGTGCCAGCAGCCCTACAGGGGTGGGCACCGGGCAGCTCTAC. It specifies CASSPTGVGTGQLY. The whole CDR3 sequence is CASSPTGVGTGQLYF.

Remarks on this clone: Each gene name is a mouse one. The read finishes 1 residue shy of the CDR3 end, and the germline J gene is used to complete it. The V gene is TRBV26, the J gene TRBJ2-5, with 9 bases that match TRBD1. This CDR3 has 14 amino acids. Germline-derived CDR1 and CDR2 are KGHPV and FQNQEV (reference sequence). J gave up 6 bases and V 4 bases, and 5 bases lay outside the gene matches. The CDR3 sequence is CASSPGQGGDTQYF. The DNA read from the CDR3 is TGTGCCAGCAGTCCGGGACAGGGCGGCGACACCCAGTAC.

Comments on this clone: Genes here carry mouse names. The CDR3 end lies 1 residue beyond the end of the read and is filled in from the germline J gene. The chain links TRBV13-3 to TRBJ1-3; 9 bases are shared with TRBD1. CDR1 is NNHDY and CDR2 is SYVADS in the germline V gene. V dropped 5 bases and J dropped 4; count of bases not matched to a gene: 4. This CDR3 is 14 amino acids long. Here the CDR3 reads CASRNRGRGNTLYF. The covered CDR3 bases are TGTGCCAGCAGGAACAGGGGGCGAGGAAATACGCTCTAT. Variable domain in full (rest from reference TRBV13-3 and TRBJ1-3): EAAVTQSPRSKVAVTGGKVTLSCHQTNNHDYMYWYRQDTGHGLRLIHYSYVADSTEKGDIPDGYKASRPSQENFSLILELASLSQTAVYFCASRNRGRGNTLYFGEGSRLIVV.

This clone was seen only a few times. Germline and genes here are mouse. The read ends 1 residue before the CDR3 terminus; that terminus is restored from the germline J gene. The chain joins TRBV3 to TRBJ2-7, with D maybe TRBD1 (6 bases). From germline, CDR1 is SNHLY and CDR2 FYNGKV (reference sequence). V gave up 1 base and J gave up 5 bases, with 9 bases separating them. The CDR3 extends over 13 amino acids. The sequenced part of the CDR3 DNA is TGTGCCAGCAGCTTAGGCAGGGGTGATGAACAGTAC. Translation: CASSLGRGDEQY. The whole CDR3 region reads CASSLGRGDEQYF.

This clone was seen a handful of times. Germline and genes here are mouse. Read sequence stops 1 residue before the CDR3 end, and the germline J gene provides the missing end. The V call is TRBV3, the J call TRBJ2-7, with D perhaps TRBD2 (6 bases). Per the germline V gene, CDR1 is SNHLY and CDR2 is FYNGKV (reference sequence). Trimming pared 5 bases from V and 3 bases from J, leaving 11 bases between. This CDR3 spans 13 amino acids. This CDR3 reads CASSTGLNYEQYF. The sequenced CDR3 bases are TGTGCCAGCAGCACGGGACTAAACTATGAACAGTAC.

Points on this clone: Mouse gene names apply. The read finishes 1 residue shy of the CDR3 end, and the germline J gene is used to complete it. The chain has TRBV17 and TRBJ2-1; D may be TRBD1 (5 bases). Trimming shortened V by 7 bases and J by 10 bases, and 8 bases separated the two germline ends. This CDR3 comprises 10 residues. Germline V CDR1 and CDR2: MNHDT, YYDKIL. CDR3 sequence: CASNRQEQFF. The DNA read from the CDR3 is TGTGCTAGCAATCGACAGGAGCAGTTC. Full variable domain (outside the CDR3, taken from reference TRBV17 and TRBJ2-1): DTTVKQNPRYKLARVGKPVNLICSQTMNHDTMYWYQKKPNQAPKLLLFYYDKILNREADTFEKFQSSRPNNSFCSLYIGSAGLEYSAMYLCASNRQEQFFGPGTRLTVL.